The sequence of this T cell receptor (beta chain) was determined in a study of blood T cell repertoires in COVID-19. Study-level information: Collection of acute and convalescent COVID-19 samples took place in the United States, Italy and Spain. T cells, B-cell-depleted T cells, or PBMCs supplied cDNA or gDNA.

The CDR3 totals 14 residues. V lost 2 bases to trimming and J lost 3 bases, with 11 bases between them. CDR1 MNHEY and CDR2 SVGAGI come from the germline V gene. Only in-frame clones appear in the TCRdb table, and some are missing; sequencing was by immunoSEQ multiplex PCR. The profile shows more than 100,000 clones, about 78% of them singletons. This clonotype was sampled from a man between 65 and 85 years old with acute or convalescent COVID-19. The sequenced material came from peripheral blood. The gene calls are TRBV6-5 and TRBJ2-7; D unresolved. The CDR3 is CASSYRPGYYEQYF. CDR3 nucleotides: TGTGCCAGCAGTTACAGGCCAGGTTACTACGAGCAGTACTTC.